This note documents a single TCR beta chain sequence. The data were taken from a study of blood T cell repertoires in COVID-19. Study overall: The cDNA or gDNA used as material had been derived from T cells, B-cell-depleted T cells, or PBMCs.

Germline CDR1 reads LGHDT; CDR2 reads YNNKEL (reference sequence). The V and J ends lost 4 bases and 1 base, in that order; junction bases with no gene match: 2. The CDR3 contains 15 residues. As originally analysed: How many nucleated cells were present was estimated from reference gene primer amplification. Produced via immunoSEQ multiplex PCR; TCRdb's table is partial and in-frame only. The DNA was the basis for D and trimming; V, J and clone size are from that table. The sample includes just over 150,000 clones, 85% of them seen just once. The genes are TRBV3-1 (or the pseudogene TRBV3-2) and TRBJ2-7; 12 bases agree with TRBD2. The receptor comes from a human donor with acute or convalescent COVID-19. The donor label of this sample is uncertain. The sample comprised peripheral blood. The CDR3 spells CASSPGTSGSYEQYF. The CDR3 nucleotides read TGTGCCAGCAGCCCAGGGACTAGCGGGTCCTACGAGCAGTACTTC.